This T cell receptor (beta chain) was obtained from a study of vaccination effects on CD4 cells after COVID-19 (dated by TCRdb to the early 2020s). Turning to the overall study: Across the study, the median time from the second dose to post-vaccine sampling was 72 days (range 14 to 241). In both COVID-19 convalescent patients and infection-naive vaccine recipients, the study compared SARS-CoV-2 spike-specific CD4+ TCR repertoires from before mRNA vaccination with those from after it. The full study included 9 to 10 COVID-19 convalescent patients and a handful of SARS-CoV-2-naive healthy vaccine recipients. Cultures from other donors in the study were sequenced with the Oncomine TCR Beta short-read assay on an Illumina iSeq 100.

Results and caveats for the whole study, not just this receptor: Both infection-induced and vaccine-induced clones contracted markedly at late post-vaccination timepoints, which is consistent with waning T cell responses. Among healthy vaccine recipients, nearly all vaccine-induced clones were SARS-CoV-2 mono-reactive, and only 1 of 255 was cross-reactive with common cold coronaviruses. Limitations of the study were the small number of convalescent patients and the absence of early post-infection timepoints.

In the ViraFEST assay, PBMC were stimulated with viral peptide pools, and antigen-specific CD4+ T cell clonotypes were then identified by expansion using TCR sequencing. After around eleven days of culture, CD4+ T cells were isolated with the EasySep CD4+ T cell isolation kit. Each participant received two doses of an mRNA SARS-CoV-2 vaccine, either BNT162b2 or mRNA-1273. Negative nucleocapsid antibody results before and after vaccination confirmed that the healthy vaccine recipients had no prior SARS-CoV-2 infection. Some 2 million PBMC per well were cultured in IMDM with around 5% human AB serum, around 9.1 IU/ml IL-2 and gentamicin, plus 10 ug/ml peptides. On days 3 and 7, half of the culture medium was replaced with fresh IL-2-containing medium. Unless otherwise noted, each peptide stimulation condition was cultured in triplicate wells. PBMC were separated from whole blood using Ficoll-Paque Plus gradient centrifugation and were then either cryopreserved at -140C or used fresh. The overlapping peptide pools covered the spike proteins of SARS-CoV-2 and of the common cold coronaviruses HCoV-NL63, HCoV-OC43 and HCoV-229E. Genomic DNA was extracted from cultured CD4+ T cells with the QIAamp micro DNA kit.

Trimming takes 8 bases from V and 0 bases from J, and the germline ends sit 11 bases apart. CDR1 and CDR2 were assigned from the germline V gene as SNHLY and FYNNEI. The CDR3, cysteine through phenylalanine, is 14 amino acids long. Solely the CDR3 DNA is kept, with 42 bases framed from the first base. The method was the immunoSEQ multiplex PCR assay. DNA from the cultured, isolated CD4+ T cells was subjected to TCR beta CDR3 sequencing. In the original analysis: Non-productive TCR sequences were discarded, and reads were trimmed to the CDR3 region, with only CDR3s of 7 or more amino acids retained. Antigen-specific clonotypes were identified using the MANAFEST web app by comparison of expansion in peptide wells against reference cultures. To be called positive, a clone needed expansion at FDR<0.05 compared with the reference and with all other wells, an odds ratio greater than 5, and a frequency greater than 0.1% in two replicate wells. Cross-reactive clonotypes were defined as significantly expanded in SARS-CoV-2 spike wells and in at least one common cold coronavirus spike condition. Levenshtein distance calculated with the stringdist R package was used to assess CDR3 similarity, and unrooted trees were constructed with ape in R 3.6.1. TCRdb took over this immuneACCESS table, retaining in-frame rearrangements with V and J assigned. Such tables are incomplete; in checked studies, under half of the missing clones stem from an unresolved V gene, and the remainder is unexplained. Clonal size and the V and J genes are those of that table, whereas D and trimming came from the DNA. A total of some 34,000 clones appear in this sample, approximately 78% of them only once. The top ten hold approximately 1.4% of the sample.

There are a few counts of this clone. There is no known antigen for this receptor. The record has no base qualities; no much larger clone is one base away. The sequencing here drew on CD4+ T cells from PBMCs cultured with HCoV-NL63 spike peptides, taken after COVID-19 vaccination. The cell subset or site label here, explained by the study, means: HCoV-NL63 spike overlapping peptide pool stimulation. Rearrangement joined TRBV2 to TRBJ1-3; TRBD1 is perhaps the D gene, given 5 matching bases. This receptor was obtained from a human donor who received a COVID-19 vaccine. Some clones in this sample may be carry-over from other donors' samples. The encoded CDR3 is CASSGTNSGNTIYF. The nucleotides read TGTGCCAGCTCAGGGACTAACTCTGGAAACACCATATATTTT.